One and the same sample provided the 5 T cell receptor beta chains below, sequenced in a study of tumor-infiltrating lymphocytes in primary liver carcinoma. The investigators made TCR beta cDNA from approximately 510 ng total RNA, using a constant-region primer. Libraries of TCR beta came from three nested multiplex PCR rounds with slightly modified ARM-PCR. For approximately 9 cycles apiece, the opening two PCR rounds ran with TRBV1-TRBV30 forward primers and a C-beta reverse primer. TCRdb fed the multiplex PCR reads into MiXCR, producing one record per CDR3 protein. The sample comprises some 320,000 distinct CDR3 sequences, roughly two thirds of which are singletons, and roughly 9% rests with the top ten. Alongside blood RNA obtained from unsorted whole blood, germline DNA was also extracted. The specimen was peripheral blood. The receptors stem from a man between 35 and 55 years old with primary liver carcinoma and hepatitis B virus infection.

Comments on this clonotype: Since a much larger clone is just one base distant, this may be a read error. V is TRBV6-5 and J is TRBJ2-7; D uncertain. Looked up from germline, CDR1 is MNHEY and CDR2 is SVGAGI. The CDR3 has 12 residues. CDR3 residues: CASVADSYGQYF. As DNA, the CDR3 is TGTGCCAGTGTAGCAGATTCCTACGGGCAGTACTTC.

The chain employs TRBV7-2 and TRBJ1-2, with D possibly matching TRBD1 (5 bases). Germline assignment: CDR1 SGHTA and CDR2 FQGNSA. Deletions cut 1 base from V and 11 bases from J, with 17 bases between. The length of the CDR3 is 14 residues. CDR3 residues: CASSLGGGRGGYTF. CDR3 bases: TGTGCCAGCAGCTTAGGAGGCGGCCGTGGGGGTTACACCTTC.

The sample holds many counts of this clonotype. V usage is TRBV10-3 and J usage is TRBJ1-6, with no clear D. Germline CDR1 reads ENHRY; CDR2 reads SYGVKD. The V end lost 3 bases, the J end lost 10 bases, and 16 bases lay between the germline ends. The CDR3 is made up of 15 amino acids. The CDR3 sequence: CAISEEGVAPSPLHF. CDR3 DNA sequence: TGTGCCATCAGTGAAGAAGGAGTGGCTCCCTCACCCCTCCACTTT.

Comment on this clonotype: A much larger clone is a single base away; this may be a read error. The V gene is TRBV6-5, the J gene TRBJ2-6, with D uncertain. The ends were cut back, 11 bases at V and 2 bases at J, with 10 bases in the middle. The length of the CDR3 is 13 residues. The germline V gene has CDR1 MNHEY and CDR2 SVGAGI. The CDR3 DNA reads as TGTGCCGGCGGATATACTGGGGCCAACGTCCTGACTTTC. It encodes CAGGYTGANVLTF.

The chain employs TRBV4-3 and TRBJ1-2, with 8 bases fitting TRBD1. The V segment lost 0 bases and the J segment 7 bases; nucleotides outside the gene matches: 4. The CDR3 is 14 amino acids. CDR1 and CDR2 from the germline V gene are LGHNA and YSLEER. The CDR3 bases are TGCGCCAGCAGCCAAGATGGACAGGGCGGTGGCTACACCTTC. It specifies CASSQDGQGGGYTF.